The 6 T cell receptor beta chains reported below all come from one sample, sequenced in a study of CD8+ T cells in alopecia areata. RNA was isolated and reverse transcribed to cDNA, the sequencing template. TCRdb's table, derived via immunoSEQ multiplex PCR, lists solely in-frame clones and lacks some. The repertoire consists of about 140,000 clones, with roughly 60% occurring once and the leading ten covering about 4.4%. Sequenced input: CD4+ T cells sorted from blood. These TCRs come from a human donor in good health.

The rearrangement links TRBV5-1 to TRBJ2-1; 7 bases map to TRBD1. V was clipped by 4 bases and J by 2 bases; unmatched bases: 3. Germline CDR1 and CDR2: SGHRS and YFSETQ. This CDR3 has 14 residues. The CDR3, as DNA: TGCGCCAGCAGCGACGGGACAGCCTACAATGAGCAGTTCTTC. Translation: CASSDGTAYNEQFF.

This clone was observed a few times. The rearrangement links TRBV14 to TRBJ2-6; possibly TRBD1 for D (6 bases). The CDR3 covers 16 residues. Germline V gene lookup returns CDR1 SGHDN and CDR2 FVKESK. Trimming shortened V by 0 bases and J by 4 bases, and 10 bases separated the two germline ends. The CDR3 reads CASSQEGGAGANVLTF. In nucleotides, the CDR3 is TGTGCCAGCAGCCAAGAAGGGGGAGCCGGGGCCAACGTCCTGACTTTC.

The chain has TRBV29-1 and TRBJ2-1, with TRBD2 matching over 8 bases. The CDR3 sequence is 12 residues long. V dropped 6 bases and J dropped 7; count of bases not matched to a gene: 5. Germline loops: CDR1 SQVTM, CDR2 ANQGSEA. The CDR3 here is CSVGGRTNEQFF. In nucleotides, the CDR3 is TGCAGCGTAGGCGGGAGGACAAATGAGCAGTTCTTC.

This chain uses TRBV27 with TRBJ2-7; 7 bases fit TRBD1. The germline gives CDR1 MNHEY, CDR2 SMNVEV (reference sequence). Losses at the gene ends were 5 bases for V and 3 bases for J; bases not matched to a gene: 10. The CDR3 has 15 amino acids. The CDR3, as DNA: TGTGCCAGCAGTGGGGTCGGACAGGCGAACTACGAGCAGTACTTC. This gives the protein CASSGVGQANYEQYF.

The J gene is TRBJ2-7, the V gene TRBV7-9; the D is unclear. The CDR3 spans 15 residues. The germline CDR1 and CDR2 sequences are SEHNR and FQNEAQ (reference sequence). The germline V and J ends were trimmed by 1 base and 2 bases, with 12 bases remaining between them. CDR3 in DNA: TGTGCCAGCAGCTTAGTCGGCGGACGGACCTACGAGCAGTACTTC. This encodes CASSLVGGRTYEQYF. Full variable domain (outside the CDR3, taken from reference TRBV7-9 and TRBJ2-7): DTGVSQNPRHKITKRGQNVTFRCDPISEHNRLYWYRQTLGQGPEFLTYFQNEAQLEKSRLLSDRFSAERPKGSFSTLEIQRTEQGDSAMYLCASSLVGGRTYEQYFGPGTRLTVT.

This clone was counted a few times. The rearrangement links TRBV29-1 to TRBJ2-5; weak D call: TRBD1 (6 bases). This CDR3 contains 13 residues. Trimming left V 7 bases short and J 3 bases short, with 15 bases between. Germline V gene data show CDR1 as SQVTM and CDR2 as ANQGSEA. CDR3: CSAEDRKKETQYF. CDR3 bases: TGCAGCGCCGAGGACAGAAAAAAAGAGACCCAGTACTTC.